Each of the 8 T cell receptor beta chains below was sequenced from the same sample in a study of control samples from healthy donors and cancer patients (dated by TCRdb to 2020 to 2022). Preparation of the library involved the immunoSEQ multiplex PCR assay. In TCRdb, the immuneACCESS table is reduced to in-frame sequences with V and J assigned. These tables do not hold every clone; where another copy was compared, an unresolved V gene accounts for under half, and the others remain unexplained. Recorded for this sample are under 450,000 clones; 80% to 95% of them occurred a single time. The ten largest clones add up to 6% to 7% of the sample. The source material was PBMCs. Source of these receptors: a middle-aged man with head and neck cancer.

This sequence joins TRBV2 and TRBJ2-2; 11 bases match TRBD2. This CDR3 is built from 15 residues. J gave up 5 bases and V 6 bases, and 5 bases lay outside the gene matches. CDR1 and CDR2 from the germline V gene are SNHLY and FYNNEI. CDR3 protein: CASSVLAGVTGELFF. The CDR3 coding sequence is TGTGCCAGCAGCGTACTAGCGGGAGTAACCGGGGAGCTGTTTTTT.

The CDR3, as DNA: TGCGCCAGCTCTACCGGGACAGGGAACACTGAAGCTTTCTTT. It codes for CASSTGTGNTEAFF. The rearrangement links TRBV5-1 to TRBJ1-1; 8 bases map to TRBD1. CDR1 SGHRS and CDR2 YFSETQ come from the germline V gene. Trimming cost V 7 bases and J 1 base; bases outside gene matches: 6. This CDR3 region has 14 residues.

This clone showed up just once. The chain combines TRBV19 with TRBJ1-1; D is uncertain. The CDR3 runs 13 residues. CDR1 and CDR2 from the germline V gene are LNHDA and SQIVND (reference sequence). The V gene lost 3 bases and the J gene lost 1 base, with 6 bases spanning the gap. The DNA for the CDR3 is TGTGCCAGTAGTATGGTATCGAACACTGAAGCTTTCTTT. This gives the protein CASSMVSNTEAFF.

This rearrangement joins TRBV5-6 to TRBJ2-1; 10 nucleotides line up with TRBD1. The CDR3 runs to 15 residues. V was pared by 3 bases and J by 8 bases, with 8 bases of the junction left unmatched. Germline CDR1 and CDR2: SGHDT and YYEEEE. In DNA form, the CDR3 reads TGTGCCAGCAGCTGGGCCGGGACAGGGGTCGATGAGCAGTTCTTC. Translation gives CASSWAGTGVDEQFF.

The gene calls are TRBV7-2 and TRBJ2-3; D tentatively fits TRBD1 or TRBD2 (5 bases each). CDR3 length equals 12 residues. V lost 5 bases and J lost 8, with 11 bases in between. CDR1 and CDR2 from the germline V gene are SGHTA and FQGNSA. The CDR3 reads CASSPRDRTQYF. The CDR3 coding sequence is TGTGCCAGCAGCCCAAGGGACCGTACGCAGTATTTT.

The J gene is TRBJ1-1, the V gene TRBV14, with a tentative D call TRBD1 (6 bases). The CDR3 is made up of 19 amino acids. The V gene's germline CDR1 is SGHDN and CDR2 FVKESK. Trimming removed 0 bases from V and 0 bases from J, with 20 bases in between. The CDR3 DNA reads TGTGCCAGCAGCCAAGATCCATCTAAGAATTGGACAGTGAACACTGAAGCTTTCTTT. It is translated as CASSQDPSKNWTVNTEAFF.

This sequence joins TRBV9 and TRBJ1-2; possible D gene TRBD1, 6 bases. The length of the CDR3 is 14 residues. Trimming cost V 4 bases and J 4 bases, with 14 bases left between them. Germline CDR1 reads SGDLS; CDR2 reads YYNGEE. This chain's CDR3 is CASSPTGGTYGYTF. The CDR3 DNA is TGTGCCAGCAGCCCGACGGGGGGCACCTATGGCTACACCTTC.

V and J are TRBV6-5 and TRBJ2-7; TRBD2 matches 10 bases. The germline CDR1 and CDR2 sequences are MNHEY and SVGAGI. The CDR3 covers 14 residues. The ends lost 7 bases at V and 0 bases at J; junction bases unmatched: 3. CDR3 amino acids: CASKASGGSYEQYF. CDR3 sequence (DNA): TGTGCCAGCAAAGCTAGCGGGGGCTCCTACGAGCAGTACTTC.